The rows below give T cell receptor beta chains drawn from one sample of a study of CD8 T cells in Susac syndrome. TCRdb reanalysed the immunoSEQ multiplex PCR reads using MiXCR and keeps one entry per CDR3 protein. The table lists 150,000 to 180,000 distinct CDR3 sequences, 85% to 95% of them singletons, with more than 0.2% in the top ten. The sequenced sample consisted of CD8+ T cells from PBMCs. These receptor sequences come from a human donor with multiple sclerosis. CDR3s leave out the opening cysteine and the closing phenylalanine or tryptophan. The size field is filled for only some rows; it gives once, few, many or a size class.

clone_size j_call v_call cdr3_length cdr3_aa
NA TRBJ2-1 TRBV29-1 10 SVEGPDYEQF
NA TRBJ2-1 TRBV7-2 13 ASSLNGGSYNEQF
NA TRBJ1-4 TRBV4-1 13 ASSLHGQEEEKLF
NA TRBJ2-4 TRBV20-1 12 SATDRASKNIQY
NA TRBJ1-2 TRBV29-1 11 SDGTGNDYGYT
NA TRBJ1-1 TRBV20-1 9 SARASAPAF
NA TRBJ1-1 TRBV12-3/TRBV12-4 12 ASTTTVMNTEAF
NA TRBJ1-2 TRBV3-1 13 ASSQEQGDGYGYT
NA TRBJ2-3 TRBV27 11 ASSLSVGDTQY
NA TRBJ2-1 TRBV30 12 ASPRGGANNEQF
NA TRBJ1-5 TRBV20-1 11 SARGVVPQPQH
NA TRBJ2-1 TRBV15 12 ATSRFRQGAEQF
NA TRBJ2-7 TRBV13 12 ASSTTDIAYEQY
NA TRBJ2-1 TRBV12-3/TRBV12-4 13 ASSPGLAGGTEQF
few TRBJ1-1 TRBV27 10 ASSQGVGEAF
NA TRBJ2-5 TRBV29-1 12 SVDVGLGGETQY
NA TRBJ2-2 TRBV29-1 13 SVRSGGLNTGELF
NA TRBJ1-1 TRBV5-1 12 ASSLSSSDTEAF
NA TRBJ2-1 TRBV7-9 14 ASSRLSGQVYNEQF
NA TRBJ2-5 TRBV7-8 13 ASSPQISFGETQY
once TRBJ2-7 TRBV20-1 11 SVKTGGHYEQY
NA TRBJ1-2 TRBV7-2 10 ASSVSRDGYT
NA TRBJ1-5 TRBV9 11 ASSAEGNQPQH
NA TRBJ2-3 TRBV27 12 ASSIQGNTDTQY
NA TRBJ2-5 TRBV2 12 ASSDFPTQETQY
NA TRBJ2-1 TRBV5-4 12 ASSFWQRQGEQF
NA TRBJ2-1 TRBV9 13 ASSVIGSSYNEQF
NA TRBJ1-1 TRBV7-9 12 ASSATGQAHEAF
NA TRBJ1-1 TRBV20-1 9 SAREEGRAF
NA TRBJ1-5 TRBV7-9 13 ASSPGTGRNQPQH
NA TRBJ1-6 TRBV28 11 ASRIPGDSPLH
NA TRBJ2-7 TRBV4-2 13 ASSQEVAGDYEQY
NA TRBJ2-1 TRBV7-2 13 ASSSYVGPQEEQF
NA TRBJ2-5 TRBV15 15 ATSSGSGTGIEETQY
NA TRBJ1-1 TRBV5-1 11 ASSPPGRDEAF
NA TRBJ2-5 TRBV20-1 11 SASGGPQETQY
NA TRBJ1-2 TRBV12-3/TRBV12-4 13 ASSPSRDRVFGYT
NA TRBJ1-5 TRBV20-1 14 SAREQGSLPNQPQH
NA TRBJ2-1 TRBV9 14 ASSRGTSGTYNEQF
NA TRBJ2-7 TRBV20-1 13 SARERDSASYEQY
once TRBJ2-7 TRBV19 15 ASSIDLRRASSYEQY
NA TRBJ2-3 TRBV9 13 ASSETGTSTDTQY
once TRBJ2-5 TRBV4-2 17 ASSQESSTKPALEETQY
NA TRBJ1-2 TRBV5-6 12 ASSSSPRGQGYT
NA TRBJ1-1 TRBV9 11 ASSRPGNTEAF
once TRBJ2-5 TRBV20-1 12 SQMGLGVVKTQY
NA TRBJ2-1 TRBV7-9 12 ASSPWTGSNEQF
NA TRBJ2-7 TRBV19 12 ASTRTARTYEQY
NA TRBJ1-2 TRBV3-1 15 ASSQVGITGSNYGYT
few TRBJ2-7 TRBV30 13 AWSGPLDRDYEQY
NA TRBJ2-3 TRBV7-8 16 ASSLGARLAGITDTQY